What follows are 17 T cell receptor beta chains derived from one specimen sequenced in a study of molecular identifiers for immune sequencing clone quantification. TCRdb ran MiXCR on the PCR reads and lists one entry per CDR3 protein. The profile covers hundreds of thousands of distinct CDR3 sequences, with around 25% appearing a single time and around 0.78% taken by the ten largest. The sequenced sample consisted of naive CD8+ T cells from blood, with Jurkat cell RNA spiked in. Subset noted: FACS-sorted CD8+CD4-CCR7+CD45RA+ naive T cells. The receptor set was obtained from a human donor in good health. Some libraries in this study had Jurkat cell RNA spiked in.

This clonotype was detected a few times. The chain joins TRBV9 to TRBJ2-3; 11 bases line up with TRBD2. The V segment lost 3 bases and the J segment 3 bases; nucleotides outside the gene matches: 6. This CDR3 has 16 amino acids. The germline gives CDR1 SGDLS, CDR2 YYNGEE. Written as DNA, the CDR3 is TGTGCCAGCAGCGAACGACTAGCGGGGATGACAGATACGCAGTATTTT. Protein: CASSERLAGMTDTQYF.

The chain carries TRBV28 and TRBJ2-1, with TRBD1 as a possible D gene (5 bases). The CDR3 covers 17 residues. Trimming cost V 3 bases and J 3 bases, with 18 bases left between them. From germline, CDR1 is MDHEN and CDR2 SYDVKM. This CDR3 is CASSFYPLGPLYNEQFF. Written as DNA, the CDR3 is TGTGCCAGCAGTTTTTACCCTTTGGGGCCCCTCTACAATGAGCAGTTCTTC.

In its sample, this clonotype was seen a few times. The chain has TRBV6-2 or TRBV6-3 and TRBJ2-5, with 9 bases matching TRBD1. V shed 5 bases and J 2 bases; nucleotides not matched to a gene: 6. The V gene's germline CDR1 is MNHEY and CDR2 SVGEGT. CDR3 length equals 15 residues. The CDR3 protein is CASSPGQGYQETQYF. In nucleotides, the CDR3 is TGTGCCAGCAGTCCTGGACAGGGGTATCAAGAGACCCAGTACTTC.

This chain uses TRBV27 with TRBJ2-2; D is perhaps TRBD1 (5 bases). The V and J ends lost 2 bases and 6 bases respectively, with 19 bases between them. Germline V gene sequence: CDR1 MNHEY, CDR2 SMNVEV (reference sequence). The CDR3 has 17 residues. CDR3 sequence reads: CASSLGQGTAGAGELFF. In DNA form, the CDR3 reads TGTGCCAGCAGTTTAGGGCAGGGTACGGCCGGCGCCGGGGAGCTGTTTTTT.

The chain joins TRBV4-3 to TRBJ2-7; D remains unclear. CDR3 length equals 13 residues. V was cut by 2 bases and J by 4 bases, with 9 bases left in between. The germline V gene has CDR1 LGHNA and CDR2 YSLEER. The CDR3 DNA reads TGCGCCAGCAGCCAATATAAAGGTTACGAGCAGTACTTC. Residues: CASSQYKGYEQYF.

The chain links TRBV24-1 to TRBJ1-6; 7 bases are shared with TRBD1. Germline V lookup: CDR1 KGHDR, CDR2 SFDVKD. The CDR3 extends over 14 amino acids. The junction had 18 bases not matched to a gene; V was cut back by 12 bases and J by 14 bases. CDR3 sequence: CARIGGLQGRALHF. Here the CDR3 DNA reads TGTGCCCGAATTGGAGGGCTACAGGGGAGAGCCCTCCACTTT.

The rearrangement links TRBV5-1 to TRBJ2-3; TRBD2 matches 8 bases. The CDR3 extends over 19 amino acids. V was pared by 3 bases and J by 2 bases, with 17 bases of the junction left unmatched. Germline V gene data show CDR1 as SGHRS and CDR2 as YFSETQ. The CDR3 region is CASSSPNKLADAYTDTQYF. CDR3 in DNA: TGCGCCAGCAGCTCCCCCAACAAACTAGCGGATGCGTACACAGATACGCAGTATTTT.

This chain joins TRBV5-6 and TRBJ2-1; D is perhaps TRBD2 (6 bases). CDR1 and CDR2 (germline): SGHDT, YYEEEE. This CDR3 contains 13 residues. Trimming removed 6 bases at V and 8 bases at J, with 15 bases between. The CDR3 loop reads CASNSGGADEQFF. The CDR3 DNA reads as TGTGCCAGCAACTCCGGAGGGGCCGATGAGCAGTTCTTC.

This clonotype showed up many times. The V gene is TRBV4-1, the J gene TRBJ2-7, with 7 bases that match TRBD1. CDR1 MGHRA and CDR2 YSYEKL come from the germline V gene. The CDR3 has 16 residues. Losses at the gene ends were 1 base for V and 0 bases for J; bases not matched to a gene: 6. This CDR3 is CASSQVDGTASYEQYF. In DNA, the CDR3 is TGCGCCAGCAGCCAAGTGGACGGGACAGCCTCCTACGAGCAGTACTTC.

This clonotype was counted many times. For the CDR3, the DNA is TGCAGTGCTAGGGCCAGGGGTACCTACGAGCAGTACTTC. Translated, it gives CSARARGTYEQYF. This chain connects TRBV20-1 to TRBJ2-7; the D gene is possibly TRBD1 (6 bases). The CDR3 contains 13 residues. Trimming took 3 bases from V and 2 from J, leaving 11 bases between them. In germline, CDR1 is DFQATT, CDR2 SNEGSKA (reference sequence).

The sample holds many counts of this clonotype. V is TRBV4-2 and J is TRBJ2-7; D is tentatively TRBD1 or TRBD2 (5 bases each). CDR3 length equals 14 residues. Trimming shortened V by 4 bases and J by 3 bases, and 13 bases separated the two germline ends. Germline CDR1 reads LGHNA; CDR2 reads YNFKEQ. The CDR3 loop is CASSPPGGGYEQYF. CDR3 nucleotides: TGTGCCAGCAGCCCCCCCGGTGGGGGCTACGAGCAGTACTTC.

As to this clonotype: At one boundary the junction diverges from the germline segment, which might be a read error. The chain recombines TRBV3-1 with TRBJ2-7; the D gene is possibly TRBD2 (9 bases). Germline V lookup: CDR1 LGHDT, CDR2 YNNKEL (reference sequence). The CDR3 totals 17 residues. CDR3 amino acids: CASSQQGGWTSVAELYF. CDR3 coding DNA: TGTGCCAGCAGTCAACAGGGGGGGTGGACTAGCGTCGCCGAGCTGTACTTC.

This clonotype was seen a few times. The chain uses TRBV4-1 and TRBJ1-1; D is uncertain. Per germline, CDR1 MGHRA and CDR2 YSYEKL. CDR3 length: 15 amino acids. The V end was cut by 1 base, the J end by 0 bases, with 9 bases between. The CDR3 sequence: CASSQGASMNTEAFF. CDR3 coding DNA: TGCGCCAGCAGCCAAGGGGCCAGCATGAACACTGAAGCTTTCTTT.

This clonotype was recorded at least ten times. The CDR3 spells CASSVKGISSTDTQYF. The CDR3 nucleotides are TGTGCCAGCAGCGTAAAGGGGATATCTAGCACAGATACGCAGTATTTT. This sequence joins TRBV9 and TRBJ2-3, with D possibly TRBD1 on 5 matching bases. The CDR3 contains 16 residues. The germline V and J ends were trimmed by 1 base and 0 bases, with 12 bases remaining between them. From germline, CDR1 is SGDLS and CDR2 YYNGEE.

The sample holds many counts of this clonotype. The chain links TRBV7-9 to TRBJ2-2; no clear D gene. Germline CDR1 and CDR2: SEHNR and FQNEAQ (reference sequence). Trimming shortened V by 6 bases and J by 6 bases, and 14 bases separated the two germline ends. CDR3 size: 14 residues. The CDR3 here is CASRLNAQAGELFF. DNA of the CDR3: TGTGCCAGCAGGCTTAACGCTCAAGCCGGGGAGCTGTTTTTT.

The chain has TRBV6-2 or TRBV6-3 and TRBJ2-3; the match to TRBD2 covers 11 bases. The CDR3 covers 17 residues. CDR1 and CDR2 (germline): MNHEY, SVGEGT. Unmatched junction bases numbered 12, after V lost 6 bases and J lost 4 bases. In DNA form, the CDR3 reads TGTGCCAGCAGGTCGTTTAGCGGGGGGGCTGGCCCAGATACGCAGTATTTT. The encoded protein is CASRSFSGGAGPDTQYF.

As regards this clonotype: A much larger clonotype is one base distant, so this may be a read error. The chain uses TRBV4-3 and TRBJ1-1; a weak D match, TRBD1 (6 bases). The CDR3 totals 14 residues. Germline CDR1 LGHNA, CDR2 YSLEER. The CDR3 region has the DNA TGCGCCGGCAGCCAAGGTTTGGACAGCTCTGAAGCTTTCTTT. Its protein product is CAGSQGLDSSEAFF.